This T cell receptor (beta chain) was sequenced for a study of control samples from healthy donors and cancer patients. Measured with immunoSEQ multiplex PCR; TCRdb has only the in-frame clones, and not every one. The sample shows 70,000 to 100,000 clones, approximately 90% of them seen only once. V lost 1 base, J lost 1 base, and 12 bases lay in between. Germline V gives CDR1 SGHNT, CDR2 YENEEA. CDR3 length: 16 amino acids. V gene TRBV11-3 combines with J gene TRBJ2-3, with D perhaps assigned TRBD1 or TRBD2 (6 bases each). The sequence came from a woman aged 55-70 years with head and neck cancer. Sequencing was done on a sample of PBMCs. CDR3 DNA sequence: TGTGCCAGCAGCTTAGGAATGGAGGGGGGCACAGATACGCAGTATTTT. Protein: CASSLGMEGGTDTQYF.